The rows below give T cell receptor beta chains drawn from one sample of a study of glioma-infiltrating T cells. MiXCR, applied by TCRdb to the multiplex PCR reads, yields one record per CDR3 protein. In the table there are approximately 110,000 distinct CDR3 sequences, approximately 23% of which are singletons. The sample taken for sequencing was glioma tissue, nonneoplastic brain tissue, or PBMCs (not recorded which). These receptors were taken from a human donor with low-grade glioma or glioblastoma, undergoing nonglioma brain surgery, or in good health (not recorded which). Each CDR3 is given with its conserved first and last residue. D genes are given only for firm matches. Clone size is stated in some rows and not others, as once, few, many or a class when expanded.

abundance	j_gene	v_gene	d_gene	CDR3nt	CDR3aa
NA	TRBJ2-3	TRBV9	NA	TGTGCCAGCAGCGTCATGAGAGGGGCTAGCACAGATACGCAGTATTTT	CASSVMRGASTDTQYF
many	TRBJ2-2	TRBV28	TRBD1	TGTGCCAGCAGTTCCCCAGGGACAGGGGTCACCGGGGAGCTGTTTTTT	CASSSPGTGVTGELFF
few	TRBJ2-5	TRBV12-3/TRBV12-4	NA	TGTGCCAGCTCATTCAGGGGCAAAACGGGGGAGACCCAGTACTTC	CASSFRGKTGETQYF
many	TRBJ2-3	TRBV28	NA	TGTGCCAGCAGTTTCTCTAGCGCGGGCACAGATACGCAGTATTTT	CASSFSSAGTDTQYF
few	TRBJ2-7	TRBV7-9	TRBD1	TGTGCCAGCAGCTTACCGGGACAGGGGGCATCCGGCGAGCAGTACTTC	CASSLPGQGASGEQYF
many	TRBJ1-2	TRBV18	NA	TGTGCCAGCTCATCGGACCGACAAAATGGCTACACCTTC	CASSSDRQNGYTF
many	TRBJ2-5	TRBV25-1	NA	TGTGCCAGCAGTACGTACCAAGAGACCCAGTACTTC	CASSTYQETQYF
many	TRBJ1-1	TRBV20-1	NA	TGCAGTGCTATGGGTACGGAGACTGAAGCTTTCTTT	CSAMGTETEAFF
many	TRBJ2-7	TRBV4-1	NA	TGCGCCAGCAGCCAAGGGAACAAATACGAGCAGTACTTC	CASSQGNKYEQYF
few	TRBJ2-1	TRBV4-1	TRBD2	TGCGCCAGCAGCCAAGTTCGTACTAGCGGGGGAGGGAATGAGCAGTTCTTC	CASSQVRTSGGGNEQFF